These 30 T cell receptor beta chains came from one sample sequenced in a study of T cell repertoires in cytomegalovirus infection. Their antigen targets remain unknown. TCRdb ran MiXCR on the reads and lists one entry per CDR3 protein. This table holds approximately 990,000 distinct CDR3 sequences, 31% found once. The source was cultured CD8+ T cells from PBMCs, collected from culture after CMV antigen stimulation. Every receptor here comes from a human donor in good health (CMV status not recorded). Some clones in this sample may be carry-over from other donors' samples.

The V and J genes are TRBV12-3 or TRBV12-4 and TRBJ1-3, with TRBD1 as a possible D gene (5 bases). This CDR3 region has 14 residues. V was cut by 6 bases and J by 7 bases, with 16 bases left in between. The CDR3 region is CASSPDTEGNTIYF. CDR3 nucleotides: TGTGCCAGCAGCCCCGACACTGAGGGGAACACCATATATTTT.

This clonotype was seen a few times. V usage is TRBV3-1 and J usage is TRBJ2-5; 7 bases are shared with TRBD2. The CDR3 length is 15 residues. Trimming removed 4 bases from V and 1 base from J; junction bases left unmatched: 6. Germline CDR1 and CDR2: LGHDT and YNNKEL (reference sequence). CDR3 bases: TGTGCCAGCAGCCCATCCGGGACTATCCAAGAGACCCAGTACTTC. Encoded protein: CASSPSGTIQETQYF.

This clonotype was counted ten times or more. V is TRBV7-6 and J is TRBJ2-1; D not resolved. This CDR3 has 13 residues. Trimming cost V 0 bases and J 7 bases, with 7 bases left between them. From germline, CDR1 is SGHVS and CDR2 FNYEAQ. CDR3 coding DNA: TGTGCCAGCAGCTTAGCGGCCGGTAATGAGCAGTTCTTC. This gives the protein CASSLAAGNEQFF. Drawing the rest from reference TRBV7-6 and TRBJ2-1, the complete variable domain is GAGVSQSPRYKVTKRGQDVALRCDPISGHVSLYWYRQALGQGPEFLTYFNYEAQQDKSGLPNDRFSAERPEGSISTLTIQRTEQRDSAMYRCASSLAAGNEQFFGPGTRLTVL.

This clonotype was observed at least ten times. The V gene is TRBV5-4, the J gene TRBJ2-1; 8 bases align to TRBD2. With 1 base clipped from V and 2 bases from J, the junction kept 14 bases outside the gene matches. CDR1 and CDR2 from the germline V gene are SGHNT and YYREEE (reference sequence). The CDR3 extends over 19 amino acids. As DNA, the CDR3 is TGTGCCAGCAGCTTGTACCCCGGACTAGCAGATCGCGCCTACAATGAGCAGTTCTTC. Its protein is CASSLYPGLADRAYNEQFF.

The table lists this clonotype with many counts. This rearrangement joins TRBV7-9 to TRBJ1-2; possibly TRBD1 for D (5 bases). The CDR3 length is 14 residues. Trimming shortened V by 2 bases and J by 1 base, and 8 bases separated the two germline ends. Germline V lookup: CDR1 SEHNR, CDR2 FQNEAQ (reference sequence). CDR3 amino acids: CASSLPGLNYGYTF. The CDR3 bases are TGTGCCAGCAGCTTACCAGGGCTTAACTATGGCTACACCTTC.

The chain employs TRBV20-1 and TRBJ2-5; 8 bases match TRBD2. J gave up 3 bases and V 4 bases, and 16 bases lay outside the gene matches. CDR1 is DFQATT, CDR2 SNEGSKA, per germline (reference sequence). CDR3 length equals 17 residues. Here the CDR3 DNA reads TGCAGTGCTATCGGACTAGCCCTTGATTACTCGAAAGAGACCCAGTACTTC. It specifies CSAIGLALDYSKETQYF.

This clonotype occurred many times. The chain links TRBV7-8 to TRBJ2-1; D is possibly TRBD1 (6 bases). Trimming pared 5 bases from V and 0 bases from J, leaving 11 bases between. CDR1 is SGHVS and CDR2 is FQNEAQ in the germline V gene. The CDR3 consists of 15 residues. The CDR3 loop reads CASSRGLSSYNEQFF. The CDR3 nucleotides are TGTGCCAGCAGCAGGGGGTTGAGCTCCTACAATGAGCAGTTCTTC.

This clonotype was found many times. The rearrangement links TRBV7-6 to TRBJ2-7; 11 bases map to TRBD2. The junction had 4 bases not matched to a gene; V was cut back by 5 bases and J by 4 bases. CDR1 and CDR2 from the germline V gene are SGHVS and FNYEAQ. The CDR3 loop spans 14 amino acids. The CDR3 sequence: CASSDLAGGYEQYV. As DNA, the CDR3 is TGTGCCAGCAGCGATCTAGCGGGGGGATACGAGCAGTACGTC.

The J gene is TRBJ1-4, the V gene TRBV19, with 8 nucleotides matching TRBD1. The length of the CDR3 is 11 residues. Germline-derived CDR1 and CDR2 are LNHDA and SQIVND (reference sequence). After removal of 10 bases from V and 12 bases from J, the junction contained 7 bases not matched to a gene. The CDR3 sequence: CAIKTDRELFF. The CDR3 DNA follows: TGTGCCATCAAAACGGACAGGGAACTGTTTTTT.

The chain has TRBV7-8 and TRBJ2-7; a possible D gene is TRBD2 (5 bases). Germline loops: CDR1 SGHVS, CDR2 FQNEAQ. The length of the CDR3 is 15 residues. V was clipped by 4 bases and J by 4 bases, with 17 bases between them. CDR3 residues: CASSSEGIGLYEQYF. CDR3 DNA sequence: TGTGCCAGCAGCTCTGAGGGAATAGGCCTTTACGAGCAGTACTTC.

This clonotype turned up a few times. The CDR3 sequence is CASSFRDSLNEQFF. The CDR3, as DNA: TGTGCCAGCAGCTTCCGGGACTCTTTAAATGAGCAGTTCTTC. The J gene is TRBJ2-1, the V gene TRBV2, with a possible D match to TRBD2 (6 bases). The CDR3 has 14 amino acids. In germline, CDR1 is SNHLY, CDR2 FYNNEI. The V end was cut by 6 bases, the J end by 7 bases, with 16 bases between. The full variable domain, in which reference TRBV2 and TRBJ2-1 provide the parts outside the CDR3, is EPEVTQTPSHQVTQMGQEVILRCVPISNHLYFYWYRQILGQKVEFLVSFYNNEISEKSEIFDDQFSVERPDGSNFTLKIRSTKLEDSAMYFCASSFRDSLNEQFFGPGTRLTVL.

The chain links TRBV7-9 to TRBJ1-2; D call uncertain. The CDR3 sequence is 14 residues long. V lost 4 bases to trimming and J lost 8 bases, with 17 bases between them. Per germline, CDR1 SEHNR and CDR2 FQNEAQ (reference sequence). The CDR3 region is CASSSDRAAGGYTF. The CDR3 region has the DNA TGTGCCAGCAGCTCCGACCGAGCCGCGGGCGGCTACACCTTC.

The V gene is TRBV12-3 or TRBV12-4, the J gene TRBJ2-5; possibly TRBD1 for D (6 bases). This CDR3 spans 14 amino acids. Between the trimmed V and J ends, which lost 10 bases and 3 bases, there was a span of 18 bases. CDR3 residues: CANTLPGAEETQYF. Written as DNA, the CDR3 is TGTGCCAACACCTTACCAGGGGCCGAAGAGACCCAGTACTTC.

The rearrangement joins TRBV9 to TRBJ1-5; TRBD1 matches 9 bases. This CDR3 spans 15 amino acids. In germline, CDR1 is SGDLS, CDR2 YYNGEE. Unmatched junction bases numbered 4, after V lost 4 bases and J lost 2 bases. The chain's CDR3 is CASSTGQGRNQPQHF. CDR3 bases: TGTGCCAGCAGCACGGGACAGGGTCGCAATCAGCCCCAGCATTTT.

This clonotype was picked up many times. The gene calls are TRBV7-2 and TRBJ2-3; 7 bases agree with TRBD2. The germline V gene encodes CDR1 SGHTA and CDR2 FQGNSA. The trim removed 5 bases at V and 4 bases at J, leaving 21 bases unmatched. The CDR3 consists of 19 residues. CDR3 residues: CASSRSSSSAGYGADTQYF. The CDR3 nucleotides read TGTGCCAGCAGCCGGTCTAGCAGTTCAGCGGGGTACGGGGCAGATACGCAGTATTTT.

For the CDR3, the DNA is TGTGCCATCCGAACAGGGTTGACTGGAAACACCATATATTTT. Translating gives CAIRTGLTGNTIYF. The genes are TRBV10-3 and TRBJ1-3; a weak D match, TRBD1 (6 bases). V lost 8 bases and J 2 bases, leaving 13 bases between the germline ends. From germline, CDR1 is ENHRY and CDR2 SYGVKD. The CDR3 covers 14 residues.

This clonotype came up many times. V usage is TRBV7-3 and J usage is TRBJ1-1, with D possibly TRBD1 on 5 matching bases. The CDR3 runs to 16 residues. CDR1 and CDR2 from the germline V gene are SGHTA and FQGTGA. V gave up 2 bases and J gave up 5 bases, with 18 bases separating them. The CDR3, as DNA: TGTGCCAGCAGCTTAGGGTCGTTGGGGGGTAGGACTGAAGCTTTCTTT. It encodes CASSLGSLGGRTEAFF.

This clonotype was detected only once. The V and J genes are TRBV6-6 and TRBJ1-1, with D hard to call. The germline gives CDR1 MNHNY, CDR2 SVGAGI (reference sequence). The CDR3 totals 13 residues. V lost 1 base and J 8 bases, leaving 11 bases between the germline ends. The CDR3 DNA sequence: TGTGCCAGCAGTTACTATCCCGACCAGGAAGCTTTCTTT. Translation: CASSYYPDQEAFF.

In this sample, this clonotype turned up a few times. This chain joins TRBV12-3 or TRBV12-4 and TRBJ2-1; TRBD2 matches 8 bases. The CDR3 length is 15 residues. Trimming at V came to 3 bases and at J to 5 bases, leaving 6 bases not matched to a gene. The DNA of the CDR3 is TGTGCCAGCAGTTTCACGGGGGGGCACAACAATGAGCAGTTCTTC. Amino acid sequence: CASSFTGGHNNEQFF.

This clonotype turned up a few times. The V gene is TRBV12-5, the J gene TRBJ2-2; 7 bases map to TRBD1. The CDR3 consists of 13 residues. Germline V gene data show CDR1 as LGHNT and CDR2 as FRNRAP. The junction had 1 base not matched to a gene; V was cut back by 5 bases and J by 4 bases. CDR3 amino acids: CASGAGGTGELFF. For the CDR3, the DNA is TGTGCTAGTGGTGCAGGGGGCACCGGGGAGCTGTTTTTT. The variable domain in full, completed from reference TRBV12-5 and TRBJ2-2, reads DARVTQTPRHKVTEMGQEVTMRCQPILGHNTVFWYRQTMMQGLELLAYFRNRAPLDDSGMPKDRFSAEMPDATLATLKIQPSEPRDSAVYFCASGAGGTGELFFGEGSRLTVL.

A few counts support this clonotype. The V call is TRBV2, the J call TRBJ1-1; D gene unclear. The CDR3 is 10 amino acids. CDR1 is SNHLY, CDR2 FYNNEI, per germline. V lost 6 bases, J lost 10 bases, and 9 bases lay in between. The CDR3 protein is CASSRNGAFF. CDR3 DNA sequence: TGTGCCAGCAGCAGAAATGGAGCTTTCTTT.

The J gene is TRBJ2-7, the V gene TRBV27; possibly TRBD1 for D (6 bases). Looked up from germline, CDR1 is MNHEY and CDR2 is SMNVEV (reference sequence). CDR3 size: 13 residues. With 5 bases removed from V and 3 bases from J, the gap between germline ends came to 11 bases. CDR3 protein: CASSRSTGYEQYV. For the CDR3, the DNA is TGTGCCAGCAGTCGCTCGACAGGCTACGAGCAGTACGTC.

This clonotype was counted between two and nine times. The rearrangement joins TRBV6-6 to TRBJ2-7; D is uncertain. The CDR3 is 13 amino acids. CDR1 is MNHNY, CDR2 SVGAGI, per germline (reference sequence). The V end lost 2 bases, the J end lost 2 bases, and 7 bases lay between the germline ends. For the CDR3, the DNA is TGTGCCAGCAGTTACGAGACACCCTACGAGCAGTACTTC. This gives the protein CASSYETPYEQYF.

In this sample, this clonotype turned up many times. The rearrangement links TRBV19 to TRBJ2-1; possible D gene TRBD2, 5 bases. V dropped 1 base and J dropped 10 bases, with 8 bases sitting between them. This CDR3 is 12 amino acids long. Per germline, CDR1 LNHDA and CDR2 SQIVND (reference sequence). The CDR3 nucleotides are TGTGCCAGTAGTATAGGAGGGCGCGAGCAGTTCTTC. Its protein is CASSIGGREQFF.

This chain joins TRBV10-2 and TRBJ2-7; 10 bases agree with TRBD1. CDR1 and CDR2 (germline): WSHSY, SAAADI. The CDR3 contains 20 residues. After removal of 0 bases from V and 1 base from J, the junction contained 15 bases not matched to a gene. The CDR3 loop is CASSESRIPGTGDLSYEQYF. The CDR3 DNA reads TGCGCCAGCAGTGAGTCCCGGATCCCGGGGACAGGGGACCTTTCCTACGAGCAGTACTTC.

Ten or more counts support this clonotype. V usage is TRBV7-2 and J usage is TRBJ2-3; D possibly matches TRBD1 or TRBD2 (6 bases each). V lost 5 bases and J lost 3, with 15 bases in between. This CDR3 spans 15 amino acids. CDR1 is SGHTA, CDR2 FQGNSA, per germline. In nucleotides, the CDR3 is TGTGCCAGCAGCGCCGTCGGGGGCTTGACAGATACGCAGTATTTT. Translated: CASSAVGGLTDTQYF.

Only a few counts were recorded for this clonotype. The gene calls are TRBV7-8 and TRBJ1-1; D unclear. The ends were cut back, 5 bases at V and 0 bases at J, with 19 bases in the middle. The CDR3 is 17 amino acids. Germline CDR1 SGHVS, CDR2 FQNEAQ. The CDR3 DNA reads TGTGCCAGCAGCCTGGCCGTACAGACCCTGATGAACACTGAAGCTTTCTTT. Protein product: CASSLAVQTLMNTEAFF.

The sample holds a few counts of this clonotype. The V gene is TRBV11-2, the J gene TRBJ2-2; 10 bases map to TRBD1. The CDR3 length is 19 residues. In germline, CDR1 is SGHAT, CDR2 FQNNGV. Trimming at V came to 2 bases and at J to 9 bases, leaving 18 bases not matched to a gene. The CDR3 spells CASSLSLSLGTGVVRELFF. The CDR3 coding sequence is TGTGCCAGCAGCTTATCCCTATCGCTCGGGACAGGGGTCGTTAGGGAGCTGTTTTTT.

This clonotype was seen at least ten times. In DNA, the CDR3 is TGTGCCAGCAGCACATTAGCGGGGGGGGTATACAATGAGCAGTTCTTC. The encoded protein is CASSTLAGGVYNEQFF. The chain uses TRBV7-6 and TRBJ2-1; 11 bases line up with TRBD2. Germline V lookup: CDR1 SGHVS, CDR2 FNYEAQ. The J segment lost 4 bases and the V segment lost 5 bases, leaving 7 bases of the junction unmatched. The length of the CDR3 is 16 residues.

Only one count was recorded for this clonotype. The chain couples TRBV5-1 to TRBJ1-1; TRBD1 matches at 8 bases. The J segment lost 6 bases and the V segment lost 3 bases, leaving 10 bases of the junction unmatched. CDR1 is SGHRS, CDR2 YFSETQ, per germline. This CDR3 is built from 15 residues. CDR3 bases: TGCGCCAGCAGCTCTCTAGGGACAGGTGGTCCTGAAGCTTTCTTT. Its protein product is CASSSLGTGGPEAFF.